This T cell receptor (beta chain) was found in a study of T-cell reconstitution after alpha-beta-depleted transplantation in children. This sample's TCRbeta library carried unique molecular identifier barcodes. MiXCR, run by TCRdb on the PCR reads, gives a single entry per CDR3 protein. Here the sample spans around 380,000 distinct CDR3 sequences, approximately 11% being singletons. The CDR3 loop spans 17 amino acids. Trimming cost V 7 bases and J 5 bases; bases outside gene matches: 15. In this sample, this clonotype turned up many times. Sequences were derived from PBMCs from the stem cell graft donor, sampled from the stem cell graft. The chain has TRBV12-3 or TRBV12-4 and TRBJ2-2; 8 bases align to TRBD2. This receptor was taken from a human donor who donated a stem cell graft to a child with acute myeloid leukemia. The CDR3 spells CASTPGTRGLSTGELFF. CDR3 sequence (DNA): TGTGCCAGCACCCCAGGGACTAGAGGGCTAAGTACCGGGGAGCTGTTTTTT.